The rows below give T cell receptor beta chains drawn from one sample of a study of blood T cell repertoires in COVID-19. Assay: immunoSEQ multiplex PCR; the TCRdb copy retains only in-frame clones and omits some. The top ten clones hold 2% to 2.5% of a sample with around 300,000 clones, roughly 89% of them seen once. Sequencing used peripheral blood. All receptors come from a man between 50 and 59 years old with acute or convalescent COVID-19. The CDR3 runs from the conserved cysteine through the conserved F or W. A D gene is named only where the DNA matches it firmly. Expanded clones get a size class; other rows say once, few or many, or leave the size out.

-,TRBV4-1,TRBJ2-7,-,CASSQWGVEGMMEQYF,TGCGCCAGCAGCCAATGGGGGGTCGAAGGAATGATGGAGCAGTACTTC
TRBD1,TRBV7-6,TRBJ1-2,-,CASSPRTGGEDYGYTF,TGTGCCAGCAGCCCCCGGACAGGGGGCGAGGACTATGGCTACACCTTC
-,TRBV7-9,TRBJ2-7,-,CASREGSYEQYF,TGTGCCAGCCGAGAGGGCTCCTACGAGCAGTACTTC
-,TRBV7-8,TRBJ1-5,-,CASSVSGGDQPQHF,TGTGCCAGCAGCGTCTCAGGCGGGGATCAGCCCCAGCATTTT
-,TRBV7-8,TRBJ2-1,-,CASSERDFYNEQFF,TGTGCCAGCAGCGAAAGGGACTTCTACAATGAGCAGTTCTTC
-,TRBV3-1/TRBV3-2,TRBJ2-3,-,CASSHATVEADTQYF,TGTGCCAGCAGCCACGCGACGGTTGAGGCAGATACGCAGTATTTT
-,TRBV9,TRBJ2-7,-,CASSVSGAGSYEQYF,TGTGCCAGCAGCGTGTCGGGAGCGGGTTCATACGAGCAGTACTTC
-,TRBV12-5,TRBJ2-3,-,CASGPGRTGSTDTQYF,TGTGCTAGTGGTCCCGGCAGAACAGGCAGCACAGATACGCAGTATTTT
-,TRBV3-1/TRBV3-2,TRBJ1-1,-,CASSQDGAYRASSAEAFF,TGTGCCAGCAGCCAAGATGGGGCCTACCGGGCTTCTTCGGCTGAAGCTTTCTTT
-,TRBV3-1/TRBV3-2,TRBJ1-2,-,CASSHRVGYGYTF,TGTGCCAGCAGCCACCGGGTTGGCTATGGCTACACCTTC
TRBD1,TRBV6-5,TRBJ1-2,-,CASSYSDRGDYGYTF,TGTGCCAGCAGTTACTCGGACAGGGGGGACTATGGCTACACCTTC
-,TRBV5-1,TRBJ1-3,-,CASSLAGSSGNTIYF,TGCGCCAGCAGCTTGGCGGGGAGCTCTGGAAACACCATATATTTT
-,TRBV5-1,TRBJ1-1,few,CASSLGRGLMNTEAFF,TGCGCCAGCAGCTTAGGCAGGGGCCTCATGAACACTGAAGCTTTCTTT
-,TRBV7-9,TRBJ1-5,-,CASRSIARRGNQPQHF,TGTGCCAGCAGGTCTATTGCGAGACGGGGCAATCAGCCCCAGCATTTT
-,TRBV5-6,TRBJ2-3,-,CASSRMRGDTQYF,TGTGCCAGCAGCCGCATGCGGGGAGATACGCAGTATTTT
-,TRBV18,TRBJ1-1,-,CASSPGHEAFF,TGTGCCAGCTCTCCTGGACACGAAGCTTTCTTT